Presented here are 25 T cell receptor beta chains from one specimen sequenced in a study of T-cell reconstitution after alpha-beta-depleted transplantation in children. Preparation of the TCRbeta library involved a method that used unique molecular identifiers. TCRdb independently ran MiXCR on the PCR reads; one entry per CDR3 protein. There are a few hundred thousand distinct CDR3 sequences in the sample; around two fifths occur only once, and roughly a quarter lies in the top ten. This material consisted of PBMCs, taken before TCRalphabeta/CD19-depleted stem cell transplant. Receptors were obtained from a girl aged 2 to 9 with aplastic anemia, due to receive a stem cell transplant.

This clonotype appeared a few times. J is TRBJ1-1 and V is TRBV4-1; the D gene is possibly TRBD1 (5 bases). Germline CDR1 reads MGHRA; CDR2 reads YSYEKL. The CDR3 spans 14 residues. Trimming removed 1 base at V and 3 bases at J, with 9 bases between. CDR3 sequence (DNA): TGCGCCAGCAGCCAAGGTAGAGGGGACACTGAAGCTTTCTTT. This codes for CASSQGRGDTEAFF.

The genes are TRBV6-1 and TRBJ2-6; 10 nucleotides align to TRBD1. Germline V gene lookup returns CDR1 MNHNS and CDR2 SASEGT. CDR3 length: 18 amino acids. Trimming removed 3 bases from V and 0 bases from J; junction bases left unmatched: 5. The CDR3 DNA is TGTGCCAGCAGTGAGATGGGACAGGGGTTCTCTGGGGCCAACGTCCTGACTTTC. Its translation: CASSEMGQGFSGANVLTF.

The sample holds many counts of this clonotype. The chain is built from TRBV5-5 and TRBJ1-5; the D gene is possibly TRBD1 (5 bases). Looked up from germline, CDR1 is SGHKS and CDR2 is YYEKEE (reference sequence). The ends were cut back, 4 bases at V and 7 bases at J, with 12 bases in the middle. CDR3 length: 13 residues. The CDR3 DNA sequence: TGTGCCAGCAGCGGGGAATGGGGGCAGCCCCAGCATTTT. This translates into CASSGEWGQPQHF.

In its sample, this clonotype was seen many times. CDR3 region: CASSQGPGAGEQFF. The CDR3 region has the DNA TGCGCCAGCAGCCAAGGCCCGGGGGCTGGCGAGCAGTTCTTC. The chain carries TRBV4-3 and TRBJ2-1; TRBD1 or TRBD2 may be the D gene (6 bases each). V lost 1 base, J lost 10 bases, and 14 bases lay in between. Germline CDR1 is LGHNA and CDR2 is YSLEER. The CDR3 covers 14 residues.

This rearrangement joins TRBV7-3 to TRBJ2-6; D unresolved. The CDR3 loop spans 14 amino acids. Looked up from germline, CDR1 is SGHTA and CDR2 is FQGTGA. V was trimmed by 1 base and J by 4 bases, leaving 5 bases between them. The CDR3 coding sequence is TGTGCCAGCAGCTTAAAACCGGGGGCCAACGTCCTGACTTTC. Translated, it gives CASSLKPGANVLTF.

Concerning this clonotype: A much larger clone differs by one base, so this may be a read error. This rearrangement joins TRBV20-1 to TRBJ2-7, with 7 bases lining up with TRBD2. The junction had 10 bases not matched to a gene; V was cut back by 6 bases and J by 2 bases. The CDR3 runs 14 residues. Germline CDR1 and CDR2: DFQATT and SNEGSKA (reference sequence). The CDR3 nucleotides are TGCAGTGCCGGAAGTCCAGCGGGACCCTACGAGCAGTACTTC. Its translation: CSAGSPAGPYEQYF.

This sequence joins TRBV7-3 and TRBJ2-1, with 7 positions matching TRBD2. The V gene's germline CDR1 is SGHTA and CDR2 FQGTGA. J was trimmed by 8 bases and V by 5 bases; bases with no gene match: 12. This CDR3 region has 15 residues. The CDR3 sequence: CASSPRERGFDEQFF. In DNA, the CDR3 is TGTGCCAGCAGCCCCCGTGAGCGGGGTTTCGATGAGCAGTTCTTC.

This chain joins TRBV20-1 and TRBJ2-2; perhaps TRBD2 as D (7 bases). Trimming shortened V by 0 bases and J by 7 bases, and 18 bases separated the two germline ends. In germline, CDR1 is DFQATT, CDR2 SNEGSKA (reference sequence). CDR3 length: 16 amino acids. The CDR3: CSARDKAGHNYGELFF. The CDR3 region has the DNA TGCAGTGCTAGAGATAAAGCGGGACACAACTACGGGGAGCTGTTTTTT.

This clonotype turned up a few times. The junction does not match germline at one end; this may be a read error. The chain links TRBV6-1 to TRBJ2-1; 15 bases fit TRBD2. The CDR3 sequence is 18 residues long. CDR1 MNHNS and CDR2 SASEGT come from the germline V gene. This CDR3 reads CASIERTSGREGYNEQFF. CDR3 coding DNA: TGTGCCAGCATTGAAAGGACTAGCGGGAGGGAGGGGTACAATGAGCAGTTCTTC.

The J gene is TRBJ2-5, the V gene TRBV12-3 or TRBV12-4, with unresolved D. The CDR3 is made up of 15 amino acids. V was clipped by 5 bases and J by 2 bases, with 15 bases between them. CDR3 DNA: TGTGCCAGCAGTCGTTCGACGGACCGACAAGAGACCCAGTACTTC. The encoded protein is CASSRSTDRQETQYF.

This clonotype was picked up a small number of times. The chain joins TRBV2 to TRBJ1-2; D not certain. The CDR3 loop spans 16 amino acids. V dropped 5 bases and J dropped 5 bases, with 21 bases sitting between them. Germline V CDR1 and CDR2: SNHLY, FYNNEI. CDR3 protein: CASSFPVESAGYGYTF. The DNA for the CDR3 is TGTGCCAGCAGTTTTCCCGTAGAGTCCGCGGGTTATGGCTACACCTTC.

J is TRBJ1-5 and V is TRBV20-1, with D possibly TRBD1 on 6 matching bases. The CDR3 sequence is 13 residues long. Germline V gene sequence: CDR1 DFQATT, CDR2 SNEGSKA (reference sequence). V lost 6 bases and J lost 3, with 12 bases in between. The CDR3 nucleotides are TGCAGTGCGGACAGACAGTTCAATCAGCCCCAGCATTTT. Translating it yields CSADRQFNQPQHF.

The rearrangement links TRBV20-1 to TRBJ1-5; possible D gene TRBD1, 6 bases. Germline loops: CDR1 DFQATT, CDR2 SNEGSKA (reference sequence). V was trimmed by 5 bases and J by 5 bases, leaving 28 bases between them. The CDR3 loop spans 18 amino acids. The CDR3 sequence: CSAYPHIPGKGVHQPQHF. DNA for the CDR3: TGCAGTGCTTATCCGCACATTCCAGGGAAGGGGGTCCATCAGCCCCAGCATTTT.

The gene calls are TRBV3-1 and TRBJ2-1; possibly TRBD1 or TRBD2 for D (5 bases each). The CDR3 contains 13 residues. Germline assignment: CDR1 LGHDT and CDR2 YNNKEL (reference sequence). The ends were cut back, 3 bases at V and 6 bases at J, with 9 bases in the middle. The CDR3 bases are TGTGCCAGCAGCCATGGGACGACCAATGAGCAGTTCTTC. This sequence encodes CASSHGTTNEQFF.

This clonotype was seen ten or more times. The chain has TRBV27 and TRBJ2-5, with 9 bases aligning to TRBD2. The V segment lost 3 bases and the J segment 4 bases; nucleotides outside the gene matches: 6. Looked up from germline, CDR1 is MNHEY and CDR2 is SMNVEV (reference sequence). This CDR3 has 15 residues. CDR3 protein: CASSFRGREGETQYF. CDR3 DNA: TGTGCCAGCAGTTTCCGCGGGAGGGAAGGAGAGACCCAGTACTTC.

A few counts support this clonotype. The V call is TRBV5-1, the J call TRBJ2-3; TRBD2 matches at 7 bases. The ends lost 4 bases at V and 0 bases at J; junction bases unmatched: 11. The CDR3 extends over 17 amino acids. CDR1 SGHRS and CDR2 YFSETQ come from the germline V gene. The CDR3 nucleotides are TGCGCCAGCAGCCCGGACCTTAGCGGGCGCAGCACAGATACGCAGTATTTT. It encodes CASSPDLSGRSTDTQYF.

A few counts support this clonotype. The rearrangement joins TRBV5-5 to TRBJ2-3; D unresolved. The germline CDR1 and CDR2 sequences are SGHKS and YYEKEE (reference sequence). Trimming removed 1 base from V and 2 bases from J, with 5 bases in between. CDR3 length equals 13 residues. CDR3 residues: CASSLPNTDTQYF. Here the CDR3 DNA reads TGTGCCAGCAGCTTGCCCAACACAGATACGCAGTATTTT.

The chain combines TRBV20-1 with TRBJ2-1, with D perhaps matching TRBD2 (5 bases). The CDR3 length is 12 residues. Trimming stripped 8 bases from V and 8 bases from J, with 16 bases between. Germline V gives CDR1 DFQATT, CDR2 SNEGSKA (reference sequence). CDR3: CSQEGVGDEQFF. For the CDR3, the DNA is TGCAGTCAAGAAGGTGTCGGGGATGAGCAGTTCTTC.

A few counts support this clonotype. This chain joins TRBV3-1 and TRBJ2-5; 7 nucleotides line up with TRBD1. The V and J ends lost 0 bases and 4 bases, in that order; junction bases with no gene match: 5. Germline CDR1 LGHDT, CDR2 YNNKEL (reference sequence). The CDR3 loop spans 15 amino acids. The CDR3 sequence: CASSQEAGGGETQYF. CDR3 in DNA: TGTGCCAGCAGCCAAGAAGCAGGGGGTGGAGAGACCCAGTACTTC.

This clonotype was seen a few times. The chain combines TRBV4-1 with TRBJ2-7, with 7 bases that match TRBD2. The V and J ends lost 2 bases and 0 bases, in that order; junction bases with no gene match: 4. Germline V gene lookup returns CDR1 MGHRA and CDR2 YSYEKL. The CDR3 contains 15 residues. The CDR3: CASSQTGTISYEQYF. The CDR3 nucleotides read TGCGCCAGCAGCCAAACCGGGACTATCTCCTACGAGCAGTACTTC.

The CDR3 sequence: CASSQDSVGEGFVQFF. DNA of the CDR3: TGCGCCAGCAGCCAAGACTCGGTGGGAGAGGGGTTTGTGCAGTTCTTC. V and J are TRBV4-3 and TRBJ2-1, with D perhaps given as TRBD1 or TRBD2 (5 bases each). The CDR3 has 16 amino acids. Trimming pared 0 bases from V and 12 bases from J, leaving 21 bases between. Per germline, CDR1 LGHNA and CDR2 YSLEER.

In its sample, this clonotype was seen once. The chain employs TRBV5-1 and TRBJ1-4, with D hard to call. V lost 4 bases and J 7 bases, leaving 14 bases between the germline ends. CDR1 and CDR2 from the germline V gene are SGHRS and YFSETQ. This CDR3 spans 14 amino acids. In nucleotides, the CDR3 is TGCGCCAGCAGCCCGGCCTACAGCGGTGAAAAACTGTTTTTT. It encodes CASSPAYSGEKLFF.

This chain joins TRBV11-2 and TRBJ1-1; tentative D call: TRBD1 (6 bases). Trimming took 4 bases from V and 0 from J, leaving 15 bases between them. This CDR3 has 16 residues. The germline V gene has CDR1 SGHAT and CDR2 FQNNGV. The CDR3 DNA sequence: TGTGCCAGCAGCTCACGGGGGCAGGATGTGAACACTGAAGCTTTCTTT. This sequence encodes CASSSRGQDVNTEAFF.

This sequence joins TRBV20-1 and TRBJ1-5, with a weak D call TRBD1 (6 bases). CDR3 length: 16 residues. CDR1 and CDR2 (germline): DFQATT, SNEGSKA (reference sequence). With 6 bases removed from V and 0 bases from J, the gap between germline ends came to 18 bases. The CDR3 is CSAVYRVPGSNQPQHF. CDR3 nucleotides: TGCAGTGCAGTATACAGGGTCCCCGGTAGCAATCAGCCCCAGCATTTT.

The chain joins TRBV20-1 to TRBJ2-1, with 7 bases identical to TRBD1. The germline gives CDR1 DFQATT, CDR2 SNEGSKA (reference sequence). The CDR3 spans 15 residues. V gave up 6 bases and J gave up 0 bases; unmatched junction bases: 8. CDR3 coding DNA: TGCAGTGCCGACACGACAGGGAGCTCCTACAATGAGCAGTTCTTC. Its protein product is CSADTTGSSYNEQFF.